These T cell receptor beta chains were read from a single sample in a study of T-cell memory formation after mild COVID-19. From the 5' RACE reads, TCRdb called clonotypes with MiXCR, one entry per CDR3 protein. Found here are about 560,000 distinct CDR3 sequences, under 20% of them singletons; the top ten hold around 12%. The sequenced sample was PBMCs or a T cell subset sorted from them (not recorded which). The receptor set was obtained from an adult woman who had mild COVID-19 (a few samples of this study predate the infection). Cell type and time point are not known. Both conserved end residues are part of each CDR3. The D gene is left open where the match is weak. The listing skips clone size in some rows; elsewhere it reads once, few, many or a size class.

size: -
D: -
V: TRBV5-1
J: TRBJ1-4
DNA: TGCGCCAGCAGCTTGGGACCCGGCGAAAAACTGTTTTTT
CDR3: CASSLGPGEKLFF

size: -
D: TRBD2
V: TRBV20-1
J: TRBJ2-1
DNA: TGCAGTGCTAGAGAGGGACTAGCGGGATTCGATGAGCAGTTCTTC
CDR3: CSAREGLAGFDEQFF

size: many
D: TRBD1
V: TRBV5-1
J: TRBJ2-7
DNA: TGCGCCAGCAGCTTGGGGTCTGGACAGGTCGGCGAGCAGTACTTC
CDR3: CASSLGSGQVGEQYF

size: many
D: TRBD2
V: TRBV5-1
J: TRBJ2-1
DNA: TGCGCCAGCAGCGCCGCGGGAGCGGGGGGCCACAATGAGCAGTTCTTC
CDR3: CASSAAGAGGHNEQFF

size: few
D: -
V: TRBV10-3
J: TRBJ1-1
DNA: TGTGCCATCAGTGAGTGGGGTGGCGCTGAAGCTTTCTTT
CDR3: CAISEWGGAEAFF

size: few
D: -
V: TRBV21-1
J: TRBJ1-5
DNA: TGTGCCAGCAGCAAAGACCTTTCTCAGCCCCAGCATTTT
CDR3: CASSKDLSQPQHF

size: few
D: TRBD1
V: TRBV10-3
J: TRBJ2-4
DNA: TGTGCCGCTTCGGCTGGTAGACAGGGAGACATTCAGTACTTC
CDR3: CAASAGRQGDIQYF

size: few
D: TRBD2
V: TRBV5-1
J: TRBJ2-1
DNA: TGCGCCAGCAACCCTGGGGGGGTAGTCAATGAGCAGTTCTTC
CDR3: CASNPGGVVNEQFF

size: few
D: TRBD1
V: TRBV5-1
J: TRBJ1-1
DNA: TGCGCCAGCACTCCTGGGACAGGGAGGTCCACTGAAGCTTTCTTT
CDR3: CASTPGTGRSTEAFF

size: few
D: -
V: TRBV19
J: TRBJ1-1
DNA: TGTGCCAGTATCCCCCAGGCAACCTCCCTCAACACTGAAGCTTTCTTT
CDR3: CASIPQATSLNTEAFF

size: many
D: -
V: TRBV5-4
J: TRBJ2-7
DNA: TGTGCCAGCAGCCAAGGGAGCAGGGTACAGGCCTACGAGCAGTACTTC
CDR3: CASSQGSRVQAYEQYF

size: few
D: TRBD2
V: TRBV2
J: TRBJ2-1
DNA: TGTGCCAGCAAATTTCTAGCGGATGAGCAGTTCTTC
CDR3: CASKFLADEQFF

size: few
D: -
V: TRBV5-1
J: TRBJ2-3
DNA: TGCGCCAGCAGCCACGCGGTCCGGGATACGCAGTATTTT
CDR3: CASSHAVRDTQYF

size: many
D: -
V: TRBV7-9
J: TRBJ2-5
DNA: TGTGCCAGCAGCTTCCCCGAAGGGAGAGAGACCCAGTACTTC
CDR3: CASSFPEGRETQYF

size: -
D: TRBD1
V: TRBV30
J: TRBJ1-5
DNA: TGTGCCTGGGGGGGACAGAGGATCAGCCAGCCCCAGCATTTT
CDR3: CAWGGQRISQPQHF

size: few
D: -
V: TRBV3-1
J: TRBJ2-5
DNA: TGTGCCAGCAGCCAAGGCGGCGGGATGGGGGAAACCCAGTACTTC
CDR3: CASSQGGGMGETQYF

size: few
D: -
V: TRBV28
J: TRBJ2-1
DNA: TGTGCCAGCAGTGCATACGGGGATAGCTCCTACAATGAGCAGTTCTTC
CDR3: CASSAYGDSSYNEQFF

size: -
D: -
V: TRBV9
J: TRBJ2-7
DNA: TGTGCCAGCAGCGTAGAAATAGGGCCATACGAGCAGTACTTC
CDR3: CASSVEIGPYEQYF

size: few
D: -
V: TRBV20-1
J: TRBJ2-7
DNA: TGCAGTTTACCTGGGAGTTCGACCTACGAGCAGTACTTC
CDR3: CSLPGSSTYEQYF

size: many
D: -
V: TRBV6-5
J: TRBJ2-7
DNA: TGTGCCAGCAGCCAGGGTCAGACCTACGAGCAGTACTTC
CDR3: CASSQGQTYEQYF

size: few
D: -
V: TRBV12-3/TRBV12-4
J: TRBJ1-2
DNA: TGTGCCAGCAGTTTAGATCTAGGTGCTGGCTACACCTTC
CDR3: CASSLDLGAGYTF

size: -
D: -
V: TRBV12-3/TRBV12-4
J: TRBJ1-5
DNA: TGTGCCAGCAGAACTGGAGGGTTTTATAGCAATCAGCCCCAGCATTTT
CDR3: CASRTGGFYSNQPQHF

size: many
D: -
V: TRBV5-1
J: TRBJ2-1
DNA: TGCGCCAGCAGCCCTACACCGGGGGTAGGGAGGATCTTC
CDR3: CASSPTPGVGRIF

size: few
D: TRBD1
V: TRBV2
J: TRBJ1-1
DNA: TGTGCCAGCAGTGTCGAGGGGGCAGTCACTGAAGCTTTCTTT
CDR3: CASSVEGAVTEAFF

size: few
D: -
V: TRBV6-5
J: TRBJ2-2
DNA: TGTGCCAGCAGTTACTCCTTTGGCAGGGGAGAAACCGGGGAGCTGTTTTTT
CDR3: CASSYSFGRGETGELFF

size: few
D: TRBD1
V: TRBV5-1
J: TRBJ1-5
DNA: TGCGCCAGCAGCTTGCCCGCCCAGACAGGGGGATGTTGGCCCCAGCATTTT
CDR3: CASSLPAQTGGCWPQHF

size: -
D: -
V: TRBV10-3
J: TRBJ1-1
DNA: TGTGCCATCAGTGAGGAGGGAGCGGTGAACACTGAAGCTTTCTTT
CDR3: CAISEEGAVNTEAFF

size: -
D: -
V: TRBV7-8
J: TRBJ1-1
DNA: TGTGCCAGCAGTAAGACAGGTGGGCACACTGAAGCTTTCTTT
CDR3: CASSKTGGHTEAFF

size: few
D: TRBD1
V: TRBV5-5
J: TRBJ1-5
DNA: TGTGCCAGCAGACCGGGGACAGGGGGTCAGCCCCAGCATTTT
CDR3: CASRPGTGGQPQHF

size: few
D: -
V: TRBV29-1
J: TRBJ2-2
DNA: TGCAGCGTTGAGGAAGACAGATCCGGGGAGCTGTTTTTT
CDR3: CSVEEDRSGELFF

size: -
D: -
V: TRBV2
J: TRBJ2-1
DNA: TGTGCCAGCAATCAGGGGCGGGGCGTATACAATGAGCAGTTCTTC
CDR3: CASNQGRGVYNEQFF

size: -
D: -
V: TRBV7-9
J: TRBJ1-2
DNA: TGTGCCAGCAGCTCCACATCTCGCGGGGATGGCTACACCTTC
CDR3: CASSSTSRGDGYTF

size: -
D: TRBD2
V: TRBV5-1
J: TRBJ2-2
DNA: TGCGCCAGCAGCTTGGACCGCCCCCGGGGGGGATTAAGGACCGGGGAGCTGTTTTTT
CDR3: CASSLDRPRGGLRTGELFF

size: -
D: TRBD1
V: TRBV4-2
J: TRBJ1-6
DNA: TGTGCCAGCAGCCCCAGGGACAGGGGTGATTCACCCCTCCACTTT
CDR3: CASSPRDRGDSPLHF

size: -
D: -
V: TRBV20-1
J: TRBJ2-5
DNA: TGCAGTGCTAGAGATTTGACGCCTCAAGAGACCCAGTACTTC
CDR3: CSARDLTPQETQYF

size: -
D: -
V: TRBV7-3
J: TRBJ2-7
DNA: TGTGCCAGCAGCTTAAACCCTCCGGGACCATCGACGGGCGAGCAGTACTTC
CDR3: CASSLNPPGPSTGEQYF

size: few
D: -
V: TRBV20-1
J: TRBJ2-5
DNA: TGCAGTGCCGCTCTACCCCTATCTCCGGGGGAGACCCAGTACTTC
CDR3: CSAALPLSPGETQYF

size: many
D: TRBD2
V: TRBV7-3
J: TRBJ2-5
DNA: TGTGCCAGCAGCACTAGCGGGGGACGAGAGACCCAGTACTTC
CDR3: CASSTSGGRETQYF

size: -
D: -
V: TRBV15
J: TRBJ2-1
DNA: TGTGCCACCAGCAGGGAAGGGAGCGGAAAGCAGTTCTTC
CDR3: CATSREGSGKQFF

size: few
D: -
V: TRBV5-1
J: TRBJ2-3
DNA: TGCGCCAGCAGCACTGATCTGGTCACAGATACGCAGTATTTT
CDR3: CASSTDLVTDTQYF

size: -
D: -
V: TRBV7-6
J: TRBJ2-1
DNA: TGTGCCAGCAGCACCTATCGGGGAGATAATGAGCAGTTCTTC
CDR3: CASSTYRGDNEQFF

size: -
D: TRBD1
V: TRBV29-1
J: TRBJ1-1
DNA: TGCAGCGTCCATGGACAGGGCCGGACTGAAGCTTTCTTT
CDR3: CSVHGQGRTEAFF

size: few
D: -
V: TRBV12-3/TRBV12-4
J: TRBJ2-3
DNA: TGTGCCAGCAGTTTAATCGGCGGACAGAATACGCAGTATTTT
CDR3: CASSLIGGQNTQYF

size: many
D: -
V: TRBV6-5
J: TRBJ1-1
DNA: TGTGCCAGCAGTCCCGGGCCTCAGGGCACTGAAGCTTTCTTT
CDR3: CASSPGPQGTEAFF

size: many
D: -
V: TRBV29-1
J: TRBJ1-4
DNA: TGCAGCGTTGAAGAGGTGGGAGAAAAACTGTTTTTT
CDR3: CSVEEVGEKLFF

size: many
D: -
V: TRBV7-9
J: TRBJ2-7
DNA: TGTGCCAGCAGCTCCCCGGGACTTTCCTACGAGCAGTACTTC
CDR3: CASSSPGLSYEQYF

size: -
D: -
V: TRBV27
J: TRBJ2-3
DNA: TGTGCCAGCAGCTCTGGTTATACGCAGTATTTT
CDR3: CASSSGYTQYF

size: -
D: TRBD2
V: TRBV15
J: TRBJ2-5
DNA: TGTGCCACCAGCAGGAGCGGGGGACAAGAGACCCAGTACTTC
CDR3: CATSRSGGQETQYF

size: few
D: -
V: TRBV7-8
J: TRBJ2-1
DNA: TGTGCCAGCAGCTCCGGGCGGGCGCTGTCCTACAATGAGCAGTTCTTC
CDR3: CASSSGRALSYNEQFF

size: -
D: -
V: TRBV30
J: TRBJ2-5
DNA: TGTGCCTGGAGACATCCTGTGCCGGAATTCGAAGTCCGGGAGACCCAGTACTTC
CDR3: CAWRHPVPEFEVRETQYF

size: few
D: -
V: TRBV20-1
J: TRBJ2-1
DNA: TGCAGTGCTAGTTTTTCAGGCCATGAGCAGTTCTTC
CDR3: CSASFSGHEQFF

size: few
D: -
V: TRBV7-8
J: TRBJ2-3
DNA: TGTGCCAGCAGCTCCCTTAGTAGCACAGATACGCAGTATTTT
CDR3: CASSSLSSTDTQYF

size: many
D: TRBD2
V: TRBV3-1
J: TRBJ2-7
DNA: TGTGCCAGCAGCCCACCTAGCGGGAGGGCCGAGAGCGAGCAGTACTTC
CDR3: CASSPPSGRAESEQYF

size: -
D: -
V: TRBV7-6
J: TRBJ2-1
DNA: TGTGCCAGCAGCTTAGAGCCAGGAACAGGCGCGGGAAATGAGCAGTTCTTC
CDR3: CASSLEPGTGAGNEQFF

size: -
D: -
V: TRBV2
J: TRBJ2-7
DNA: TGTGCCAGCAGTCTAGGAGTGGGGCAGTACTTC
CDR3: CASSLGVGQYF

size: few
D: -
V: TRBV6-6
J: TRBJ1-3
DNA: TGTGCCAGCCGGGGTGGAAACACCATATATTTT
CDR3: CASRGGNTIYF

size: -
D: -
V: TRBV5-1
J: TRBJ2-7
DNA: TGCGCCAGCAGCTTGGAAATACCGTTCTACGAGCAGTACTTC
CDR3: CASSLEIPFYEQYF

size: few
D: TRBD1
V: TRBV24-1
J: TRBJ1-4
DNA: TGTGCCACTCAGGGGGATGCAACTAATGAAAAACTGTTTTTT
CDR3: CATQGDATNEKLFF

size: few
D: TRBD1
V: TRBV28
J: TRBJ2-7
DNA: TGTGCCAGCAGCCGTCCGGGACAGCCCTACGAGCAGTACTTC
CDR3: CASSRPGQPYEQYF

size: few
D: -
V: TRBV20-1
J: TRBJ1-1
DNA: TGCAGTGCTAGAGAAAAGGGGACTGAAGCTTTCTTT
CDR3: CSAREKGTEAFF